One and the same sample provided the 15 T cell receptor beta chains below, sequenced in a study of patients and donors after allogeneic stem cell transplantation. One entry per CDR3 protein results from TCRdb running MiXCR on the RT-PCR reads. The table has 410,000 or so distinct CDR3 sequences, approximately 16% seen once. The sequenced material came from blood, either unsorted or a sorted T cell fraction (not recorded which). Receptor source: a human donor who was either an allogeneic HSCT recipient or a stem cell or donor lymphocyte infusion donor (not recorded which). It is not recorded whose cells these are; they may come from a transplant donor.

This clonotype turned up a few times. V and J are TRBV4-1 and TRBJ1-1, with D tentatively TRBD1 (5 bases). V was cut by 3 bases and J by 1 base, with 9 bases left in between. CDR1 MGHRA and CDR2 YSYEKL come from the germline V gene. This CDR3 region has 14 residues. This CDR3 reads CASSHVQGNTEAFF. CDR3 nucleotide sequence: TGCGCCAGCAGCCACGTTCAGGGGAACACTGAAGCTTTCTTT.

The V call is TRBV11-3, the J call TRBJ1-4; D uncertain. Per germline, CDR1 SGHNT and CDR2 YENEEA. This CDR3 spans 15 amino acids. V was trimmed by 0 bases and J by 2 bases, leaving 7 bases between them. The CDR3 spells CASSLDGGTNEKLFF. The DNA for the CDR3 is TGTGCCAGCAGCTTAGACGGAGGCACTAATGAAAAACTGTTTTTT.

This clonotype showed up just a few times. V gene TRBV5-1 combines with J gene TRBJ2-7; the match to TRBD1 covers 7 bases. The CDR3 length is 15 residues. The junction had 4 bases not matched to a gene; V was cut back by 1 base and J by 0 bases. Looked up from germline, CDR1 is SGHRS and CDR2 is YFSETQ. The CDR3 loop reads CASSLTGANSYEQYF. For the CDR3, the DNA is TGCGCCAGCAGCTTGACAGGGGCTAACTCCTACGAGCAGTACTTC.

This clonotype was seen ten or more times. This chain joins TRBV4-1 and TRBJ2-2; TRBD2 agrees at 7 bases. Losses at the gene ends were 6 bases for V and 6 bases for J; bases not matched to a gene: 4. The CDR3 is 13 residues long. Germline CDR1 is MGHRA and CDR2 is YSYEKL. CDR3 in DNA: TGCGCCAGCAGTTTCGGACTAGCCGGGGAGCTGTTTTTT. Translating it yields CASSFGLAGELFF.

This clonotype appeared many times. The chain employs TRBV4-3 and TRBJ2-3, with D possibly being TRBD1 (6 bases). The ends were cut back, 2 bases at V and 3 bases at J, with 12 bases in the middle. This CDR3 spans 15 amino acids. The V gene's germline CDR1 is LGHNA and CDR2 YSLEER. CDR3 loop: CASSQTGSSTDTQYF. As DNA, the CDR3 is TGCGCCAGCAGCCAAACAGGGAGTTCAACAGATACGCAGTATTTT.

The sample holds many counts of this clonotype. The V gene is TRBV7-9, the J gene TRBJ2-7; TRBD2 matches at 8 bases. CDR3 length equals 15 residues. With V trimmed by 5 bases and J by 2 bases, 8 bases remained unmatched. Germline values: CDR1 SEHNR, CDR2 FQNEAQ (reference sequence). The CDR3 DNA reads as TGTGCCAGCAGCCGAAATCCGGGACTAGCCTACGAGCAGTACTTC. It specifies CASSRNPGLAYEQYF.

The chain uses TRBV4-2 and TRBJ2-7, with TRBD2 matching 8 bases. Germline assignment: CDR1 LGHNA and CDR2 YNFKEQ. J lost 4 bases, V lost 4 bases, and 9 bases had no gene match. The CDR3 has 15 amino acids. DNA for the CDR3: TGTGCCAGCAGCCCTCAGACTAGCGCTAAATACGAGCAGTACTTC. Translation gives CASSPQTSAKYEQYF.

This clonotype was seen a handful of times. The V gene is TRBV20-1, the J gene TRBJ2-7; 12 bases line up with TRBD1. Germline V gives CDR1 DFQATT, CDR2 SNEGSKA (reference sequence). The junction had 5 bases not matched to a gene; V was cut back by 6 bases and J by 5 bases. This CDR3 is built from 13 residues. This chain's CDR3 is CSATGTGGHEQYF. CDR3 DNA: TGCAGTGCCACCGGGACAGGGGGCCACGAGCAGTACTTC.

Points on this clonotype: Germline and junction disagree at one end, which may indicate a read error. This rearrangement joins TRBV6-1 to TRBJ1-6; TRBD1 is a possible D gene (6 bases). The CDR3 runs to 14 residues. In germline, CDR1 is MNHNS, CDR2 SASEGT. For the CDR3, the DNA is TGTGCCAGCAGTGAGGGGGCCTACAATTCACCCCTCCACTTT. Translating it yields CASSEGAYNSPLHF.

This sequence joins TRBV20-1 and TRBJ2-7; tentative D call: TRBD1 (5 bases). Per germline, CDR1 DFQATT and CDR2 SNEGSKA (reference sequence). The CDR3 is made up of 12 amino acids. V was clipped by 4 bases and J by 6 bases, with 13 bases between them. The CDR3 spells CSATLRGSEQYF. The CDR3 region has the DNA TGCAGTGCTACCCTAAGGGGAAGCGAGCAGTACTTC.

This clonotype was counted ten times or more. V gene TRBV7-9 combines with J gene TRBJ2-1; 7 nucleotides line up with TRBD2. V gave up 4 bases and J gave up 8 bases; unmatched junction bases: 2. Germline V gene data show CDR1 as SEHNR and CDR2 as FQNEAQ (reference sequence). The CDR3 contains 12 residues. CDR3 in DNA: TGTGCCAGCAGCTATGGGGGGGATGAGCAGTTCTTC. Residues: CASSYGGDEQFF.

This clonotype was seen a handful of times. The CDR3 sequence is CSARERETQYF. The CDR3 DNA reads as TGCAGTGCTAGAGAGAGAGAGACCCAGTACTTC. V is TRBV20-1 and J is TRBJ2-5; D call uncertain. Germline V lookup: CDR1 DFQATT, CDR2 SNEGSKA (reference sequence). V dropped 0 bases and J dropped 4 bases, with 3 bases sitting between them. This CDR3 is built from 11 residues.

V gene TRBV4-1 combines with J gene TRBJ2-7, with TRBD1 matching 7 bases. J lost 7 bases, V lost 3 bases, and 9 bases had no gene match. The CDR3 has 14 amino acids. Germline V gene lookup returns CDR1 MGHRA and CDR2 YSYEKL. This CDR3 reads CASSQVGQWWEQYF. The CDR3 nucleotides read TGCGCCAGCAGCCAGGTGGGACAGTGGTGGGAGCAGTACTTC.

The genes are TRBV4-3 and TRBJ2-1, with TRBD2 matching 9 bases. Per the germline V gene, CDR1 is LGHNA and CDR2 is YSLEER. Trimming took 1 base from V and 0 from J; bases not matched to a gene: 10. The CDR3 consists of 19 residues. CDR3 sequence (DNA): TGCGCCAGCAGCCAAGTGGAGGGTCCAGCGGGGGGCTCCTACAATGAGCAGTTCTTC. Amino acid sequence: CASSQVEGPAGGSYNEQFF.

This clonotype was observed many times. The chain carries TRBV12-3 or TRBV12-4 and TRBJ2-2, with D possibly being TRBD1 (6 bases). The CDR3 has 12 amino acids. Trimming left V 5 bases short and J 8 bases short, with 9 bases between. CDR3 in amino acids: CASSQGSGELFF. The CDR3 DNA is TGTGCCAGCAGTCAGGGGTCGGGGGAGCTGTTTTTT.